The rows below give T cell receptor beta chains drawn from one sample of a study of control samples from healthy donors and cancer patients. Some clones are missing from TCRdb's copy, which holds only in-frame ones; the method was immunoSEQ multiplex PCR. The sample gives under 150,000 clones, about 93% of which show up once; over 1.5% is in the top ten. The sequencing input was PBMCs. Receptor source: a man aged 45-65 years with head and neck cancer. Both conserved end residues are part of each CDR3. D genes are given only for firm matches.

15	TRBJ1-4	NA	TRBV5-1	CASSLEGGRGEKLFF	TGCGCCAGCAGCTTGGAGGGGGGAAGAGGGGAAAAACTGTTTTTT
20	TRBJ2-1	TRBD2	TRBV19	CASSIGPLSPGLAAANEQFF	TGTGCCAGTAGTATAGGTCCTTTATCACCGGGACTAGCGGCGGCGAATGAGCAGTTCTTC
15	TRBJ1-2	TRBD1	TRBV25-1	CASTDSGTANYGYTF	TGTGCCAGCACCGACTCCGGGACAGCTAACTATGGCTACACCTTC
15	TRBJ2-2	NA	TRBV2	CASSEAGSYTGELFF	TGTGCCAGCAGTGAGGCCGGATCCTACACCGGGGAGCTGTTTTTT
12	TRBJ2-7	NA	TRBV4-2	CASSNQGYEQYF	TGTGCCAGCAGCAATCAAGGCTACGAGCAGTACTTC
14	TRBJ1-2	TRBD1	TRBV7-9	CASSLQGARGGYTF	TGTGCCAGCAGCTTACAGGGGGCGCGGGGTGGCTACACCTTC
16	TRBJ1-2	NA	TRBV5-1	CASSLAGTASGYGYTF	TGCGCCAGCAGCTTGGCCGGAACAGCATCGGGTTATGGCTACACCTTC
15	TRBJ1-3	NA	TRBV5-4	CASSLAQGPRNTIYF	TGTGCCAGCAGCTTGGCACAGGGTCCCCGAAACACCATATATTTT
15	TRBJ2-3	NA	TRBV4-1	CASSQDRKLTDTQYF	TGCGCCAGCAGCCAAGATCGGAAACTAACAGATACGCAGTATTTT
15	TRBJ1-1	TRBD1	TRBV5-1	CASSFLTGGGTEAFF	TGCGCCAGCAGCTTTTTGACAGGGGGCGGCACTGAAGCTTTCTTT
14	TRBJ1-2	NA	TRBV27	CASSLVGRAYGYTF	TGTGCCAGCAGTTTAGTGGGCAGGGCCTATGGCTACACCTTC
14	TRBJ2-7	NA	TRBV30	CAWKVWASSYEQYF	TGTGCCTGGAAGGTCTGGGCCTCATCCTACGAGCAGTACTTC
13	TRBJ2-7	NA	TRBV12-2	CASRLISAGEQYF	TGTGCAAGTCGCTTAATCTCCGCGGGAGAGCAGTACTTC
13	TRBJ2-5	NA	TRBV7-9	CASSLAPGETQYF	TGTGCCAGCAGCTTGGCTCCGGGGGAGACCCAGTACTTC
15	TRBJ1-1	TRBD1	TRBV18	CASSPRTGIDTEAFF	TGTGCCAGCTCACCACGGACAGGGATCGACACTGAAGCTTTCTTT
17	TRBJ2-1	TRBD2	TRBV7-9	CASSLGRNLAGYNEQFF	TGTGCCAGCAGCTTAGGGAGGAACCTAGCGGGGTACAATGAGCAGTTCTTC
14	TRBJ2-7	TRBD1	TRBV2	CASNPTGVTYEQYF	TGTGCCAGCAATCCGACAGGGGTCACCTACGAGCAGTACTTC
15	TRBJ1-6	TRBD1	TRBV18	CASSLDRVSSSPLHF	TGTGCCAGCTCACTAGACAGGGTTTCGAGTTCACCCCTCCACTTT
17	TRBJ1-1	NA	TRBV11-2	CASSLGRGRDANTEAFF	TGTGCCAGCAGCTTAGGGCGGGGTAGGGACGCGAACACTGAAGCTTTCTTT
15	TRBJ2-1	TRBD1	TRBV6-4	CASSAGTGDTHEQFF	TGTGCCAGCAGCGCAGGGACAGGGGATACCCATGAGCAGTTCTTC
16	TRBJ2-1	TRBD1	TRBV6-2/TRBV6-3	CASSSLTGGEFNEQFF	TGTGCCAGCAGCTCCTTGACAGGGGGCGAGTTCAATGAGCAGTTCTTC
16	TRBJ2-1	TRBD2	TRBV6-5	CASSSRTSGGGNEQFF	TGTGCCAGCAGTTCCAGGACTAGCGGGGGGGGCAATGAGCAGTTCTTC
16	TRBJ2-6	NA	TRBV19	CASDSSAASGANVLTF	TGTGCCAGTGATTCCTCGGCAGCCTCTGGGGCCAACGTCCTGACTTTC
18	TRBJ1-6	NA	TRBV3-1/TRBV3-2	CASSQGTGWGIFNSPLHF	TGTGCCAGCAGCCAAGGAACAGGGTGGGGGATTTTTAATTCACCCCTCCACTTT
13	TRBJ1-6	NA	TRBV11-2	CASSQGGNSPLHF	TGTGCCAGTAGCCAGGGAGGGAATTCACCCCTCCACTTT